A single sample is the source of the 4 T cell receptor beta chains below, sequenced in a study of T cell responses to AZD1222 COVID-19 vaccine. Clones were sequenced by immunoSEQ multiplex PCR, and TCRdb holds only the in-frame ones, with some missing. The sample lists tens of thousands of clones, 75% to 90% occurring once. Sequenced here: peripheral blood, sampled 28 days after the second AZD1222 dose. Receptors originate from an adult who received the AZD1222 COVID-19 vaccine.

This chain connects TRBV14 to TRBJ1-2; 7 bases agree with TRBD1. V lost 7 bases, J lost 2 bases, and 4 bases stayed unmatched. CDR3 length: 13 residues. Germline V gene lookup returns CDR1 SGHDN and CDR2 FVKESK. CDR3 DNA: TGTGCCAGCACACCGACAGGGAACTATGGCTACACCTTC. Translating it yields CASTPTGNYGYTF.

The rearrangement joins TRBV4-2 to TRBJ2-7, with 10 positions matching TRBD1. This CDR3 spans 16 amino acids. Losses at the gene ends were 0 bases for V and 6 bases for J; bases not matched to a gene: 8. Per the germline V gene, CDR1 is LGHNA and CDR2 is YNFKEQ. The CDR3: CASSQDRGTGEGEQYF. Written as DNA, the CDR3 is TGTGCCAGCAGCCAAGATCGGGGGACAGGGGAGGGCGAGCAGTACTTC.

CDR3 sequence reads: CASSPPDREGNTIYF. The CDR3 coding sequence is TGTGCCAGCAGTCCTCCCGACAGGGAGGGAAACACCATATATTTT. The chain joins TRBV28 to TRBJ1-3, with 7 bases lining up with TRBD1. The J segment lost 4 bases and the V segment lost 5 bases, leaving 8 bases of the junction unmatched. The germline V gene has CDR1 MDHEN and CDR2 SYDVKM. This CDR3 contains 15 residues. Full variable domain (remainder filled in from reference TRBV28 and TRBJ1-3): DVKVTQSSRYLVKRTGEKVFLECVQDMDHENMFWYRQDPGLGLRLIYFSYDVKMKEKGDIPEGYSVSREKKERFSLILESASTNQTSMYLCASSPPDREGNTIYFGEGSWLTVV.

The chain recombines TRBV6-6 with TRBJ1-6; 9 nucleotides agree with TRBD1. The CDR3 extends over 18 amino acids. V shed 5 bases, J shed 7 bases, and the junction held 15 bases outside the gene matches. Germline V gene data show CDR1 as MNHNY and CDR2 as SVGAGI (reference sequence). The CDR3 loop reads CASSQNHRGRRGNSPLHF. CDR3 in DNA: TGTGCCAGCAGTCAAAACCACAGGGGGCGTAGGGGCAATTCACCCCTCCACTTT.